The clone carrying this T cell receptor (beta chain) showed up just a few times. Its antigen is unknown. In the same sample, other DNA sequences code for this CDR3. The data belong to a study of T cell responses to AZD1222 COVID-19 vaccine. General observations from the study: After two AZD1222 doses, spike-specific TCR breadth and depth rose versus day 0. Repertoire samples came only from after the peak T cell response.

The CDR3 covers 13 residues. Looked up from germline, CDR1 is SGHTA and CDR2 is FQGTGA. V lost 2 bases and J lost 3, with 6 bases in between. Data came from immunoSEQ multiplex PCR; TCRdb stores just in-frame clones and leaves some out. The top ten hold around 2.8% of the sample, which has 90,000 to 100,000 clones, roughly 88% seen once. This chain uses TRBV7-3 with TRBJ2-3; TRBD1 is a possible D gene (5 bases). This receptor was obtained from an adult in good health. The sequences come from peripheral blood, collected on day 0 of AZD1222 vaccination. CDR3 nucleotide sequence: TGTGCCAGCAGCTTATCAGGGACAGATACGCAGTATTTT. It specifies CASSLSGTDTQYF.